This record looks at one T cell receptor (beta chain) sequence and its context. Its specificity is not known. This entry comes from a study of shared clonotypes between healthy human individuals. Study-level information: Three CD4 naive, three CD4 memory, two CD8 naive and one CD8 memory plate were used per donor. Findings of the study overall: Though the depth was large, rarefaction showed that sorted-subset sequencing was incomplete. Clonotype sharing among donors, it was expected, would be affected by sequencing depth.

In the authors' methods: Filtering differed, since immunoSEQ gave only junction sequences and no quality scores. Some clones are missing from TCRdb's copy, which holds only in-frame ones; the method was immunoSEQ multiplex PCR. The DNA gave D and trimming, while V, J and clone size come from that table. The sample holds hundreds of thousands of clones, 85% to 95% seen once. CDR1 and CDR2 from the germline V gene are MNHNS and SASEGT. Between the trimmed V and J ends, which lost 1 base and 11 bases, there was a span of 15 bases. CDR3 size: 13 residues. Cells designated naive CD8 were CD45RO-negative and were positively selected for CCR7, with terminally differentiated effector memory CD45RA+ cells excluded.

The receptor's source is a woman in her 30s in good health. The sequenced sample consisted of naive CD8+ T cells sorted from blood. This sequence joins TRBV6-1 and TRBJ2-7; tentatively, D is TRBD2 (6 bases). CDR3 sequence: CASSEDGTWGEYF. The CDR3, as DNA: TGTGCCAGCAGTGAAGATGGGACCTGGGGGGAGTACTTC.